This T cell receptor (beta chain) was found in a study of shared clonotypes between healthy human individuals. Findings and limits, study-wide: Blood alone was sampled, and tissue repertoires likely differ. A limitation of the genetic and exposure-history diversity represented arose from few donors.

Germline V gene data show CDR1 as LNHDA and CDR2 as SQIVND (reference sequence). This CDR3 has 14 residues. The V and J ends lost 0 bases and 5 bases respectively, with 8 bases between them. Clones were read by immunoSEQ multiplex PCR, and TCRdb kept only the in-frame ones, dropping some. In the table there are approximately 500,000 clones, more than 75% of which are singletons. Of note for this clone: Its antigen is unknown.

This clonotype was obtained from a woman aged 40 to 49 in good health. Some clones in this sample may be carry-over from other donors' samples. The sample comprised PBMCs. The genes are TRBV19 and TRBJ1-5; D not resolved. The CDR3 spells CASSIDWGDQPQHF. DNA for the CDR3: TGTGCCAGTAGTATAGATTGGGGAGATCAGCCCCAGCATTTT.